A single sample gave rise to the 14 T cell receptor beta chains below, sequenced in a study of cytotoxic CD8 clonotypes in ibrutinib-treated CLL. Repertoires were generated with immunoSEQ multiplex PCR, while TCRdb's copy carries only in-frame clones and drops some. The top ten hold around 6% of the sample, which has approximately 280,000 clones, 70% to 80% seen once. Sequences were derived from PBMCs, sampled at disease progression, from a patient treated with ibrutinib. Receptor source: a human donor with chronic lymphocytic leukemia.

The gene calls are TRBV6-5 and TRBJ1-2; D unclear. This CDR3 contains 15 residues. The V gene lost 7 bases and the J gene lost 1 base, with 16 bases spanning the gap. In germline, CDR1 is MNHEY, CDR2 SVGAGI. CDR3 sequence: CASKGPGGNNYGYTF. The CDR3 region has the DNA TGTGCCAGCAAAGGACCAGGAGGAAATAACTATGGCTACACCTTC.

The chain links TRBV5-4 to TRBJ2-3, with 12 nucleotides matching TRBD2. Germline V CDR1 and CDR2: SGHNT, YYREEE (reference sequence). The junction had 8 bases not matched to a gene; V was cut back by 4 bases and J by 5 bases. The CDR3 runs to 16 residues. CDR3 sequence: CASSLAGGMAIDTQYF. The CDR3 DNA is TGTGCCAGCAGCCTAGCGGGAGGGATGGCGATAGATACGCAGTATTTT.

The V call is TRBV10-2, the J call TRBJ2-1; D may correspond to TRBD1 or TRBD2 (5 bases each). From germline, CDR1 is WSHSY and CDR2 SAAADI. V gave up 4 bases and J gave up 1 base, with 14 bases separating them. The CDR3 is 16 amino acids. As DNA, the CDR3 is TGCGCCAGCAGTGGCCGGGACCTAATATCCTACAATGAGCAGTTCTTC. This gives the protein CASSGRDLISYNEQFF.

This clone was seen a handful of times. In nucleotides, the CDR3 is TGTGCCAGTAGTCCCCCCAGGGTGGGGGGCTCCTACGAGCAGTACTTC. Protein product: CASSPPRVGGSYEQYF. The chain carries TRBV19 and TRBJ2-7; tentative D call: TRBD2 (6 bases). This CDR3 has 16 amino acids. The V and J ends lost 5 bases and 0 bases respectively, with 17 bases between them. Germline CDR1 and CDR2: LNHDA and SQIVND (reference sequence). Filled out from reference TRBV19 and TRBJ2-7, the complete variable domain reads DGGITQSPKYLFRKEGQNVTLSCEQNLNHDAMYWYRQDPGQGLRLIYYSQIVNDFQKGDIAEGYSVSREKKESFPLTVTSAQKNPTAFYLCASSPPRVGGSYEQYFGPGTRLTVT.

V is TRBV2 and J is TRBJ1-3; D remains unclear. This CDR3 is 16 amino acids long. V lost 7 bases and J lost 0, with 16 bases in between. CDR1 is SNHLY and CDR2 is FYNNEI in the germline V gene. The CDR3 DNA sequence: TGTGCCAGCATGGTCCGGGAAGGGTTCTCTGGAAACACCATATATTTT. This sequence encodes CASMVREGFSGNTIYF.

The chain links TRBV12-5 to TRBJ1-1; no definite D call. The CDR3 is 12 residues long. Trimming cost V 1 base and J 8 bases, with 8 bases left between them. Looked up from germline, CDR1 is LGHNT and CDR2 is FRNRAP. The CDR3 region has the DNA TGTGCTAGTGGTTTGGGCAGGTCGGAAGCTTTCTTT. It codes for CASGLGRSEAFF.

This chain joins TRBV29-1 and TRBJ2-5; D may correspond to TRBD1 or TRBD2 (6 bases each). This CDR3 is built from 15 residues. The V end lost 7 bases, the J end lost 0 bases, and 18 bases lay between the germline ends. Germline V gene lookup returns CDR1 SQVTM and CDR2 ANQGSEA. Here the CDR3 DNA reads TGCAGCGCCGCCGGGGGACATCCGTACCAAGAGACCCAGTACTTC. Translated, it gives CSAAGGHPYQETQYF.

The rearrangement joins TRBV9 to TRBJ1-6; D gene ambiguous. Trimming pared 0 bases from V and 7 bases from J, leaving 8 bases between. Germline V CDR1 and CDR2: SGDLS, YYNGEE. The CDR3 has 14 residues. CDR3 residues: CASSVVADNSPLHF. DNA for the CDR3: TGTGCCAGCAGCGTAGTGGCAGACAATTCACCCCTCCACTTT.

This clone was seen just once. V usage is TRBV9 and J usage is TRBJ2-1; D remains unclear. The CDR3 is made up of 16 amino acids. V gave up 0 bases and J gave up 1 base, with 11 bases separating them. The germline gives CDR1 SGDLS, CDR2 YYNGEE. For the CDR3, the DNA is TGTGCCAGCAGCGTAGAAATGGTAAGGTCCTACAATGAGCAGTTCTTC. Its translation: CASSVEMVRSYNEQFF. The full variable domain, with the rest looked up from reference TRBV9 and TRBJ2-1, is DSGVTQTPKHLITATGQRVTLRCSPRSGDLSVYWYQQSLDQGLQFLIQYYNGEERAKGNILERFSAQQFPDLHSELNLSSLELGDSALYFCASSVEMVRSYNEQFFGPGTRLTVL.

CDR3 protein: CSVPGQGPEAFF. CDR3 bases: TGCAGCGTTCCGGGACAGGGTCCTGAAGCTTTCTTT. The chain couples TRBV29-1 to TRBJ1-1, with 9 bases that match TRBD1. Germline-derived CDR1 and CDR2 are SQVTM and ANQGSEA. This CDR3 region has 12 residues. V was pared by 5 bases and J by 6 bases, with 4 bases of the junction left unmatched.

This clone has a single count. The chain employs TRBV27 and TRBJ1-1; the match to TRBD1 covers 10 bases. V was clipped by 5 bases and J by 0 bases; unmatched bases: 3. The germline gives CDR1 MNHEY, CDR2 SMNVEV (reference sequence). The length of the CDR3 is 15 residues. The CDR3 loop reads CASSLGTGVNTEAFF. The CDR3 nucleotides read TGTGCCAGCAGTCTCGGGACAGGGGTGAACACTGAAGCTTTCTTT.

In DNA form, the CDR3 reads TGTGCCAGCAGCCAACGGGACACCGGCTCCTACGAGCAGTACTTC. It is translated as CASSQRDTGSYEQYF. The chain joins TRBV27 to TRBJ2-7; a weak D match, TRBD1 (6 bases). The length of the CDR3 is 15 residues. The V end lost 6 bases, the J end lost 0 bases, and 15 bases lay between the germline ends. Per the germline V gene, CDR1 is MNHEY and CDR2 is SMNVEV (reference sequence).

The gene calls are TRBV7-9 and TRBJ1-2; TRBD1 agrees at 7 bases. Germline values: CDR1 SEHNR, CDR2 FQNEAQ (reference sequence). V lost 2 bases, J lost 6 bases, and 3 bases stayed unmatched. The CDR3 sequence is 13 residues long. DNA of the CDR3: TGTGCCAGCAGCTTATTACAGGGGAATGGCTACACCTTC. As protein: CASSLLQGNGYTF.

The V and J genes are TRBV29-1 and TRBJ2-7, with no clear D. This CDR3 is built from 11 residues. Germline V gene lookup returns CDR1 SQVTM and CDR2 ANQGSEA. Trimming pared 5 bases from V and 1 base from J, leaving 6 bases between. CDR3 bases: TGCAGCGTTTGGCAGTCCTACGAGCAGTACTTC. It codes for CSVWQSYEQYF.